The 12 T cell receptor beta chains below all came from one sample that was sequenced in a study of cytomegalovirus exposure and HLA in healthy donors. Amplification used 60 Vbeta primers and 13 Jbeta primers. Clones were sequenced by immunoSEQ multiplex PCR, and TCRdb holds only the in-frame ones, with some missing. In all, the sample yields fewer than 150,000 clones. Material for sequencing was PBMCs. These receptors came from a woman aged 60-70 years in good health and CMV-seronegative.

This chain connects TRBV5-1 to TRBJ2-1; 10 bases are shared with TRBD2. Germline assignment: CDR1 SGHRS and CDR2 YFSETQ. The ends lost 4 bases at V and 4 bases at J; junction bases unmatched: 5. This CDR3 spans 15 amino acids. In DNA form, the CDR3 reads TGCGCCAGCAGCGTACCGGGACTAGCGTACAATGAGCAGTTCTTC. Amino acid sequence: CASSVPGLAYNEQFF.

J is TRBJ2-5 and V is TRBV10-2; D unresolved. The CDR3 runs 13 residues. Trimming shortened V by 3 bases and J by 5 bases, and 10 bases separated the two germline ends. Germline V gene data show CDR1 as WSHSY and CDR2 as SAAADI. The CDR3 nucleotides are TGCGCCAGCAGTGATCCCCCGACTGAGACCCAGTACTTC. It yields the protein CASSDPPTETQYF.

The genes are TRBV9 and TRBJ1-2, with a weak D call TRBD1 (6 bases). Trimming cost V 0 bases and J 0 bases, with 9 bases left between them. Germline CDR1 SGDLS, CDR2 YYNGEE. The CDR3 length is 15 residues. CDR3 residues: CASSVEQGPNYGYTF. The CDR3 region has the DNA TGTGCCAGCAGCGTAGAACAGGGCCCTAACTATGGCTACACCTTC.

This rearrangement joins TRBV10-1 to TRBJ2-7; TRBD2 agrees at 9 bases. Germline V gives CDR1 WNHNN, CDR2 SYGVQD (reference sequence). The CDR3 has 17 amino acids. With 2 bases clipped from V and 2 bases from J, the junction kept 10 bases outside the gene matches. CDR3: CASSEMALAGNPYEQYF. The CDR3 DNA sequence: TGCGCCAGCAGTGAGATGGCGCTAGCGGGGAACCCCTACGAGCAGTACTTC.

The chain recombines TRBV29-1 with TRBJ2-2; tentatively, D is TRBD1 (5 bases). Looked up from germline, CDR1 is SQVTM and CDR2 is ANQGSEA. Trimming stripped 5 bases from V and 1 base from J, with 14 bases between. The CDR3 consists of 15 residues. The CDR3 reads CSVSTGRLNTGELFF. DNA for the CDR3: TGCAGCGTTAGTACAGGCAGACTGAACACCGGGGAGCTGTTTTTT.

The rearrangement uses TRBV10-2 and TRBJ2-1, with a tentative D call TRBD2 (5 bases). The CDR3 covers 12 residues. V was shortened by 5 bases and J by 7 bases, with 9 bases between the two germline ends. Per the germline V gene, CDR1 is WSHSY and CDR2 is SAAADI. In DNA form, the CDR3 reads TGCGCCAGCAGTCCCACGGGGAATGAGCAGTTCTTC. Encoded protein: CASSPTGNEQFF.

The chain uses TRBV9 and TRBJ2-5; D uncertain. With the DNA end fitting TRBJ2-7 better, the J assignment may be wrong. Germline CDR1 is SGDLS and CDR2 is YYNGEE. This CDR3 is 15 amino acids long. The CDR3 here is CASSPASLGNHEQYF. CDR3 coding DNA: TGTGCCAGCAGCCCAGCGTCCCTCGGCAATCACGAGCAGTACTTC.

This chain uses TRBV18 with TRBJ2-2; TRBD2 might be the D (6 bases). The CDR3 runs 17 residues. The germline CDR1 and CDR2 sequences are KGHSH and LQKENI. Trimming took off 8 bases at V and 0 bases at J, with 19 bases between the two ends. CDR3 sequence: CASAVVSGYANTGELFF. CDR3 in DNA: TGTGCCAGCGCAGTGGTTAGCGGATACGCGAACACCGGGGAGCTGTTTTTT. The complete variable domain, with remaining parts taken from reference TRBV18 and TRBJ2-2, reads NAGVMQNPRHLVRRRGQEARLRCSPMKGHSHVYWYRQLPEEGLKFMVYLQKENIIDESGMPKERFSAEFPKEGPSILRIQQVVRGDSAAYFCASAVVSGYANTGELFFGEGSRLTVL.

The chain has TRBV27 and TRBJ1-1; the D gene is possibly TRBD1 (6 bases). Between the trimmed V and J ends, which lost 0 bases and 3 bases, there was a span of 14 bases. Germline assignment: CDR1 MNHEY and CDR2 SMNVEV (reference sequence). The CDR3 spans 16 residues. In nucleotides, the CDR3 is TGTGCCAGCAGTTTATCCGGGGACACTGCGTACACTGAAGCTTTCTTT. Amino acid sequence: CASSLSGDTAYTEAFF.

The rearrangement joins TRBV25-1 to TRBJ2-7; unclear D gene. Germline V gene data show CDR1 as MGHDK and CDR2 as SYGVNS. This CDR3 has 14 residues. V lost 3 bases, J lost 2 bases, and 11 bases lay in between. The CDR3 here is CASSETADPYEQYF. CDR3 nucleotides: TGTGCCAGCAGTGAGACGGCGGATCCCTACGAGCAGTACTTC.

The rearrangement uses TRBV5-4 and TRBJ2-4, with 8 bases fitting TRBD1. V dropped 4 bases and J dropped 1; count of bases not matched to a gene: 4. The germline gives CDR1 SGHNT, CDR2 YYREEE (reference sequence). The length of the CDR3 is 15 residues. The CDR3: CASSAGGSAKNIQYF. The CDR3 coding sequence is TGTGCCAGCAGCGCAGGGGGCAGTGCCAAAAACATTCAGTACTTC.

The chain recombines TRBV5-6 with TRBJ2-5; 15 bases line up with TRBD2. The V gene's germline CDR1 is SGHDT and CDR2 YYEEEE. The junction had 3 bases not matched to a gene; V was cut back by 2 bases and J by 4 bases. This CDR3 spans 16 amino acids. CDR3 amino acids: CASSFGLAGGGETQYF. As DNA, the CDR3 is TGTGCCAGCAGCTTCGGACTAGCGGGAGGGGGAGAGACCCAGTACTTC.